This TCR beta chain was sequenced during a study of T cells in tuberculosis (dated by TCRdb to between 2017 and 2018). As for the study more broadly: To characterize T cells specific for the mycobacterial lipid antigen glucose monomycolate (GMM), the study used CD1B tetramers together with high-throughput TCR immunosequencing. In a South African clinical cohort, IGRA-negative adolescents, IGRA-positive adolescents with latent tuberculosis and adults with active tuberculosis were compared, with ten people in each group. PBMC from active tuberculosis patients were archived either before standard anti-tuberculosis treatment began or within 7 days of its start.

Its CDR3 holds 14 amino acids, cysteine through phenylalanine. Solely the CDR3 DNA is kept, with 42 bases framed from the first base. Looking up the germline V gene yields CDR1 SGHRS and CDR2 YFSETQ. V loses 1 base at its end and J loses 1 base; junction bases beyond the gene matches: 0. The paper's findings and limits, for the study overall: An accuracy of about 90% (AUROC around 0.87) was reached by a classifier using the diverse GMM-specific repertoire, compared with under 75% accuracy when GEM motif frequencies were used. Shorter CDR3-alpha lengths in active tuberculosis patients partly drove the smaller NN-distances, and the TCR-beta difference was not statistically significant. Compared with IGRA-negative controls, TCR-alpha repertoires from active tuberculosis had smaller mean NN-distances to GMM-specific TCRs, which suggests clonal expansion of these TCRs. Which clinical samples got chosen depended on the availability of cryopreserved specimens, and the active tuberculosis cases were adults, whereas the controls were adolescents.

TCR libraries were generated with the immunoSEQ multiplex PCR assay, using TCR-beta and/or TCR-alpha/delta assays for each sample. The amplified TCR libraries were sequenced on the Illumina high-throughput platform. Processing in the source paper ran as follows. Clustering and dimensionality reduction relied on pairwise TCRdist distances among GMM-specific receptors from T cells that were either sorted ex vivo or expanded in vitro. Each clinical repertoire was scored by mean NN-distance, the average TCRdist to the nearest 10% of tetramer-positive reference sequences. To compute GEM TCR motif frequency, the fraction of unique TCRs matching known GEM sequences by V/J usage and CDR3 length was calculated. Linear discriminant analysis with leave-one-out cross-validation, implemented in scikit-learn, was used to classify active tuberculosis. In its TCRdb copy, this immuneACCESS table keeps in-frame sequences only and misses some clones. Where compared with another copy, unresolved V genes explain less than half of these, and the others have no known cause. V and J calls and clone size are as listed in that table; D and trimming were resolved from the DNA. This sample lists 20,000 to 25,000 clones; approximately 85% were detected once. Of the sample, 15% falls within the top ten clones.

On this clone: Its recognized antigen is unknown. No much larger clone is present one base from it, and per-base qualities are unavailable.

The time point label of this sample denotes: new active TB diagnosis, blood taken before or within 7 days of starting treatment. The active tuberculosis patients were newly diagnosed, HIV-seronegative South African adults aged 18 years or older. Confirmation of active tuberculosis was obtained by positive sputum smear microscopy and/or positive M. tuberculosis culture. Unsorted cryopreserved PBMC were immunosequenced, covering on average approximately 90,000 T cells per clinical donor. The rearrangement combines TRBV5-1 with TRBJ2-3, and TRBD2 aligns with 7 junction nucleotides. This receptor was obtained from an adult with tuberculosis. This specimen was PBMCs, taken at tuberculosis diagnosis. The DNA is as follows: TGCGCCAGCAGCTTGACTAGCGGCACAGATACGCAGTATTTT. Translated, it gives CASSLTSGTDTQYF. This CDR3, with the reference TRBV5-1 and TRBJ2-3 proteins standing in past its ends, gives the full variable domain KAGVTQTPRYLIKTRGQQVTLSCSPISGHRSVSWYQQTPGQGLQFLFEYFSETQRNKGNFPGRFSGRQFSNSRSEMNVSTLELGDSALYLCASSLTSGTDTQYFGPGTRLTVL.